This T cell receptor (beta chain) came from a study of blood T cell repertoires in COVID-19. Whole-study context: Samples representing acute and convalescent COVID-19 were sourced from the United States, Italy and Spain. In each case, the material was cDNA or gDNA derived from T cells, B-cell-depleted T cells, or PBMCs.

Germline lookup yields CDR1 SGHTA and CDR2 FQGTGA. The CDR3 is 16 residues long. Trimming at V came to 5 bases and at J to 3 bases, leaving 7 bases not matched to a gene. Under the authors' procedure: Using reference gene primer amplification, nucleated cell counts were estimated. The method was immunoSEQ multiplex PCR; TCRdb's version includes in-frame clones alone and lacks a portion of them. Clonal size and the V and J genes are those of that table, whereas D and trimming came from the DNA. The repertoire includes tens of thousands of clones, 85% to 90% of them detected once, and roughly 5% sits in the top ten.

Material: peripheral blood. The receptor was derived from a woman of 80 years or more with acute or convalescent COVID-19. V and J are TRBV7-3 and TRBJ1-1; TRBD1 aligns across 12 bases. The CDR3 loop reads CASSGGTGGRDTEAFF. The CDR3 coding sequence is TGTGCCAGCAGCGGAGGGACAGGGGGCCGGGACACTGAAGCTTTCTTT. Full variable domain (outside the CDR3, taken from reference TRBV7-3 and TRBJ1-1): GAGVSQTPSNKVTEKGKYVELRCDPISGHTALYWYRQSLGQGPEFLIYFQGTGAADDSGLPNDRFFAVRPEGSVSTLKIQRTERGDSAVYLCASSGGTGGRDTEAFFGQGTRLTVV.